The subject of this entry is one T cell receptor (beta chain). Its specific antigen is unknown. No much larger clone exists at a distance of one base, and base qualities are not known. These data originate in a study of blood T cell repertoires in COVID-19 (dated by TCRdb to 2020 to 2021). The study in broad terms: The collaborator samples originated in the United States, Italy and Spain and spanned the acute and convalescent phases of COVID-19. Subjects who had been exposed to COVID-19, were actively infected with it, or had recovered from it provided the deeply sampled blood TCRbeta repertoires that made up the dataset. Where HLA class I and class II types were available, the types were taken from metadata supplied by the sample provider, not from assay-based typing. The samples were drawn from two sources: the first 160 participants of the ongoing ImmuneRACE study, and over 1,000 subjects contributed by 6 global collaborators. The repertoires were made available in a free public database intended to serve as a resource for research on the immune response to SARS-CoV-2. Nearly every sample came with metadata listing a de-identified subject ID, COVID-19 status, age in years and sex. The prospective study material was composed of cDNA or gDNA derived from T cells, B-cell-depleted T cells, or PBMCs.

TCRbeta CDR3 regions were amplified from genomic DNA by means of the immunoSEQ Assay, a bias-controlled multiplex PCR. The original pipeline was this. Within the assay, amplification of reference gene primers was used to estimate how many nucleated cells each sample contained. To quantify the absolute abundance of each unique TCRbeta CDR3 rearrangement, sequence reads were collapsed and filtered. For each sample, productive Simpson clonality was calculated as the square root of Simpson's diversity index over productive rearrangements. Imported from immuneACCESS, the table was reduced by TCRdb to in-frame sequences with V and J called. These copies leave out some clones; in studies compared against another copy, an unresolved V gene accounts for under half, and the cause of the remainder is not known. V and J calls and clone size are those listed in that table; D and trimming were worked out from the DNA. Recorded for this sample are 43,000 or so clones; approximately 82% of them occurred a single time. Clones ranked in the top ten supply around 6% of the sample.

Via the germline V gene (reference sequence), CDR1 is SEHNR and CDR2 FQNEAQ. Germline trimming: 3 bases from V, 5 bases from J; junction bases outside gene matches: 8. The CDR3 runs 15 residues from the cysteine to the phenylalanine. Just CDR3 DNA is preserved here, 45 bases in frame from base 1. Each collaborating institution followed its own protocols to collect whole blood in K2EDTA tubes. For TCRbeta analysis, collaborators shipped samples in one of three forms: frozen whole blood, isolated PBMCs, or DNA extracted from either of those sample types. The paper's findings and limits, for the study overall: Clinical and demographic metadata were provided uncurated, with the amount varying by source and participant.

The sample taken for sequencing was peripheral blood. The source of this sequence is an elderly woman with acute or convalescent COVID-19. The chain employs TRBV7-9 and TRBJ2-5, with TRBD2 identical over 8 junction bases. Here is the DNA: TGTGCCAGCAGCTTGGCGGGGGGCAGAAGTGAGACCCAGTACTTC. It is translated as CASSLAGGRSETQYF.